This TCR beta chain is from a study of T cell responses to AZD1222 COVID-19 vaccine. General study results and limits: The study identified only a handful of AZD1222 recipients as seropositive at baseline. Close to half of all spike-specific TCRs reportedly target regions of the variants that are unmutated. A mostly white British donor set with more females was recruited, and clonal diversity was possibly underestimated.

Germline loops: CDR1 SGHNT, CDR2 YYREEE (reference sequence). V was shortened by 0 bases and J by 4 bases, with 11 bases between the two germline ends. The CDR3 runs 15 residues. A word on this clone: Its antigen remains unknown.

Some clones are missing from TCRdb's copy, which holds only in-frame ones; the method was immunoSEQ multiplex PCR. The sample records over 110,000 clones, 70% to 90% being singletons. This sequence was found in an adult in good health. V gene TRBV5-4 combines with J gene TRBJ2-1; possibly TRBD2 for D (6 bases). The sample was peripheral blood, taken on day 0 of AZD1222 vaccination. CDR3 DNA sequence: TGTGCCAGCAGCTTGGAGGCGGGATCTTACAATGAGCAGTTCTTC. Translated: CASSLEAGSYNEQFF.